This TCR beta chain was documented in a study of control samples from healthy donors and cancer patients. The length of the CDR3 is 15 residues. After removal of 7 bases from V and 4 bases from J, the junction contained 8 bases not matched to a gene. Germline lookup yields CDR1 LNHDA and CDR2 SQIVND (reference sequence). Sequencing used immunoSEQ multiplex PCR; TCRdb keeps in-frame clones, though not all of them. This sample has 45,000 to 65,000 clones, with about nine tenths found just once. J is TRBJ2-1 and V is TRBV19; 9 positions agree with TRBD1. The material sequenced was PBMCs. This TCR came from a man aged 50 to 60 with head and neck cancer. CDR3 bases: TGTGCCAGTAAAGAGAGGGACAGGGAGTACAATGAGCAGTTCTTC. It yields the protein CASKERDREYNEQFF.